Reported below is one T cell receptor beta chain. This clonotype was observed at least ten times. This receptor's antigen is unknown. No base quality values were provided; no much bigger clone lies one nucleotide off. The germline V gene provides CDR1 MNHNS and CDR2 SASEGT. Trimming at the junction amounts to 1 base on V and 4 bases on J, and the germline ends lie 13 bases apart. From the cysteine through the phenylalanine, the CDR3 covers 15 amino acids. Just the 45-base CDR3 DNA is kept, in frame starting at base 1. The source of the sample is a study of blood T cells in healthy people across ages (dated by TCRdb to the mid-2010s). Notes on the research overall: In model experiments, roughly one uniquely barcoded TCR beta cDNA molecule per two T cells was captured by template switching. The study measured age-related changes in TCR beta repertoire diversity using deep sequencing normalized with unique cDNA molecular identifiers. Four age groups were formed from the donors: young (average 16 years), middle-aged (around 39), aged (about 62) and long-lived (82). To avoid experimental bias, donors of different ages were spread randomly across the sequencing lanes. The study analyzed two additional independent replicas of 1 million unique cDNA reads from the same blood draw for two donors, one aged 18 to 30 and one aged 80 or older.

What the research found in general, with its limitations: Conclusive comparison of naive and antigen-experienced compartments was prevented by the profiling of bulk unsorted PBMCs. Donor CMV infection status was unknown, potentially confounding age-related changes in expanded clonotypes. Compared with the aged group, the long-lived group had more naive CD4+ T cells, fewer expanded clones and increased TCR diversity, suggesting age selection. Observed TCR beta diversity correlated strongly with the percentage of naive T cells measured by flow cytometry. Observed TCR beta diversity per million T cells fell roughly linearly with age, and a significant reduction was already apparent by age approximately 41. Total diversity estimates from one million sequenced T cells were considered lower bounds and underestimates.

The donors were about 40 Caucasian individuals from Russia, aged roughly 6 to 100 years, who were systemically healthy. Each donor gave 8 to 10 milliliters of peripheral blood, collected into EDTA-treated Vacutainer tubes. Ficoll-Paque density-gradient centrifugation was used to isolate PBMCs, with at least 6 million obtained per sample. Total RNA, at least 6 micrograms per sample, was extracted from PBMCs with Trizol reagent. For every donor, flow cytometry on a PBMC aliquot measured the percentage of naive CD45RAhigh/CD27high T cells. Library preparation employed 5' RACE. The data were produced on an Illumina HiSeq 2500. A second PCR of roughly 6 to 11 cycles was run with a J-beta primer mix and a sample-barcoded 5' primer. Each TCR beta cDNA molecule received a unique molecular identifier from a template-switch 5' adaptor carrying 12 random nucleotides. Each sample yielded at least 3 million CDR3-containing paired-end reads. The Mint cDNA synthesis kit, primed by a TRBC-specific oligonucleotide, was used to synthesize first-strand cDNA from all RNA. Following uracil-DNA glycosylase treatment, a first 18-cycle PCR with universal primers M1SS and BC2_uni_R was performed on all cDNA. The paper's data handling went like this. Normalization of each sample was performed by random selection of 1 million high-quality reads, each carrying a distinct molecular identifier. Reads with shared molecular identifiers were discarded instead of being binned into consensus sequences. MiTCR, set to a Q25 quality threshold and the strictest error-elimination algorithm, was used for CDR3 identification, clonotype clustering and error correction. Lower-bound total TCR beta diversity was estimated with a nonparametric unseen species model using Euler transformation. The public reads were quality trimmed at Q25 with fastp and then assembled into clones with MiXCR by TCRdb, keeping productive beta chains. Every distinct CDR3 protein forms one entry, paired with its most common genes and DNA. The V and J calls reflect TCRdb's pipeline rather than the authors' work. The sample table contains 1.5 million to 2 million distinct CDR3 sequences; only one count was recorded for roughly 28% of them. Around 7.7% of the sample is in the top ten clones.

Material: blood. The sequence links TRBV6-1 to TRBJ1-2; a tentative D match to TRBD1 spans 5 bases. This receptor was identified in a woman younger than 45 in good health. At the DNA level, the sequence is TGTGCCAGCAGTGAAGTAAGGGGCGCCCCCTATGGCTACACCTTC. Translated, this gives CASSEVRGAPYGYTF.